This T cell receptor (beta chain) derives from a study of T cell clones after liver transplantation. With regard to this clone: The same CDR3 arises from other DNA sequences in this sample as well.

Germline V lookup: CDR1 SGHTA, CDR2 FQGNSA. The CDR3 is 13 residues long. V lost 2 bases, J lost 5 bases, and 9 bases lay in between. Repertoires were generated with immunoSEQ multiplex PCR, while TCRdb's copy carries only in-frame clones and drops some. The top ten hold roughly 0.8% of the sample, which has about 120,000 clones, just over 90% seen once. The sequence was collected from a human patient who received a liver transplant. A share of the T cells may be of graft donor origin. The sample was CD4+ T cells from blood, taken 12 months after liver transplant. The rearrangement links TRBV7-2 to TRBJ2-5; no clear D. CDR3 sequence reads: CASSLSLGETQYF. Here the CDR3 DNA reads TGTGCCAGCAGCTTAAGTTTGGGGGAGACCCAGTACTTC.